The sequence of this TCR beta chain was determined in a study of T cell repertoires in cytomegalovirus infection. Study overall: Public TCR beta signature analysis indicated the presence of both CMV infection and matching HLA type. The study's findings and limits: Carriers of CMV and the relevant HLA type were discriminated by public TCR beta frequency.

The CDR3 is 16 residues long. V was pared by 0 bases and J by 4 bases, with 2 bases of the junction left unmatched. The germline gives CDR1 LGHNA, CDR2 YSLEER. The table lists this clonotype with many counts. Its antigen remains unidentified. TCRdb re-called the reads through MiXCR, storing one row per CDR3 protein. This sample has some 200,000 distinct CDR3 sequences, with 7.5% to 10% found just once. V is TRBV4-3 and J is TRBJ2-2; 10 bases agree with TRBD2. The source of this sequence is a human donor in good health (CMV status not recorded). Some clones in this sample may be carry-over from other donors' samples. The sample taken for sequencing was PBMCs. DNA of the CDR3: TGCGCCAGCAGCCAAGATCTAGCGGGGGTCACCGGGGAGCTGTTTTTT. Protein: CASSQDLAGVTGELFF.